The 15 T cell receptor beta chains given below trace back to one sample, sequenced in a study of shared clonotypes between healthy human individuals. Generated by immunoSEQ multiplex PCR, the TCRdb table keeps only in-frame clones and is missing some. The table lists about 1.5 million clones, more than 95% of them singletons. Source material: naive CD4+ T cells sorted from blood. Subset of the sample: CD45RA+ positively selected. These receptors all come from a man aged 25-40 years in good health.

This clone was counted a single time. The chain has TRBV6-1 and TRBJ2-3; D not resolved. V was clipped by 2 bases and J by 5 bases, with 11 bases between them. The CDR3 runs to 14 residues. Germline CDR1 and CDR2: MNHNS and SASEGT. The CDR3 protein is CASSEYTVGDTQYF. CDR3 DNA: TGTGCCAGCAGTGAATATACTGTGGGAGATACGCAGTATTTT.

This chain joins TRBV19 and TRBJ2-2, with D tentatively TRBD1 (5 bases). Germline-derived CDR1 and CDR2 are LNHDA and SQIVND (reference sequence). V was cut by 7 bases and J by 2 bases, with 20 bases left in between. There are 17 residues in the CDR3. CDR3 DNA sequence: TGTGCCAGTAAAAGGACATTGAATCTGGGTAACACCGGGGAGCTGTTTTTT. It codes for CASKRTLNLGNTGELFF.

DNA for the CDR3: TGTGCCAGCAGTCGAGGGACGGACTCCTACGAGCAGTACTTC. This codes for CASSRGTDSYEQYF. The genes are TRBV9 and TRBJ2-7; D may correspond to TRBD1 or TRBD2 (5 bases each). The CDR3 has 14 residues. Germline V gene sequence: CDR1 SGDLS, CDR2 YYNGEE. The V end lost 5 bases, the J end lost 0 bases, and 12 bases lay between the germline ends. Full variable domain (outside the CDR3, taken from reference TRBV9 and TRBJ2-7): DSGVTQTPKHLITATGQRVTLRCSPRSGDLSVYWYQQSLDQGLQFLIQYYNGEERAKGNILERFSAQQFPDLHSELNLSSLELGDSALYFCASSRGTDSYEQYFGPGTRLTVT.

As DNA, the CDR3 is TGCGCCAGCAGTGATCCTCAAGAGACCCAGTACTTC. This gives the protein CASSDPQETQYF. V usage is TRBV10-2 and J usage is TRBJ2-5; D ambiguous. The germline V gene has CDR1 WSHSY and CDR2 SAAADI. The V end lost 3 bases, the J end lost 2 bases, and 4 bases lay between the germline ends. The CDR3 totals 12 residues.

The rearrangement uses TRBV18 and TRBJ1-4, with D uncertain. The CDR3 spans 13 residues. Germline V lookup: CDR1 KGHSH, CDR2 LQKENI. Trimming cost V 1 base and J 4 bases, with 4 bases left between them. The CDR3 here is CASSPQVNEKLFF. The CDR3 region has the DNA TGTGCCAGCTCACCACAGGTTAATGAAAAACTGTTTTTT.

This chain links TRBV28 with TRBJ1-3; 8 positions agree with TRBD1. The germline V gene encodes CDR1 MDHEN and CDR2 SYDVKM. This CDR3 has 14 amino acids. The ends lost 3 bases at V and 5 bases at J; junction bases unmatched: 3. CDR3 sequence reads: CASSLGQVRNTIYF. In DNA, the CDR3 is TGTGCCAGCAGTTTGGGACAGGTTAGAAACACCATATATTTT. Variable domain in full (rest from reference TRBV28 and TRBJ1-3): DVKVTQSSRYLVKRTGEKVFLECVQDMDHENMFWYRQDPGLGLRLIYFSYDVKMKEKGDIPEGYSVSREKKERFSLILESASTNQTSMYLCASSLGQVRNTIYFGEGSWLTVV.

V gene TRBV5-1 combines with J gene TRBJ2-3; 9 bases align to TRBD2. Germline CDR1 and CDR2: SGHRS and YFSETQ. The V and J ends lost 2 bases and 1 base, in that order; junction bases with no gene match: 8. The CDR3 runs 17 residues. CDR3 sequence: CASSLLSREGGTDTQYF. CDR3 in DNA: TGCGCCAGCAGCTTACTATCGCGGGAGGGCGGCACAGATACGCAGTATTTT.

This chain uses TRBV5-1 with TRBJ2-1; weak D call: TRBD1 (5 bases). The CDR3 extends over 16 amino acids. Trimming pared 4 bases from V and 0 bases from J, leaving 14 bases between. The germline CDR1 and CDR2 sequences are SGHRS and YFSETQ. CDR3 amino acids: CASSVLGQSSYNEQFF. The CDR3 region has the DNA TGCGCCAGCAGCGTCCTGGGGCAAAGCTCCTACAATGAGCAGTTCTTC.

V usage is TRBV6-5 and J usage is TRBJ1-4; TRBD1 agrees at 7 bases. The germline V gene encodes CDR1 MNHEY and CDR2 SVGAGI. The CDR3 extends over 13 amino acids. V dropped 7 bases and J dropped 5; count of bases not matched to a gene: 4. The CDR3 sequence: CASKQGRNEKLFF. In DNA, the CDR3 is TGTGCCAGCAAACAGGGGCGGAATGAAAAACTGTTTTTT.

The chain couples TRBV6-4 to TRBJ2-2; TRBD2 aligns across 11 bases. CDR3 length: 17 amino acids. Germline CDR1 MRHNA, CDR2 SNTAGT. Germline trimming cut 3 bases from V and 3 bases from J; bases unmatched to any gene: 6. The CDR3 protein is CASSDRLAGGHTGELFF. CDR3 coding DNA: TGTGCCAGCAGTGATAGGCTAGCGGGAGGTCACACCGGGGAGCTGTTTTTT.

On this clone: Other nucleotide sequences in the sample specify the same CDR3. The V gene is TRBV18, the J gene TRBJ2-7; TRBD2 aligns across 7 bases. V lost 6 bases to trimming and J lost 6 bases; unmatched junction nucleotides: 2. Germline CDR1 and CDR2: KGHSH and LQKENI. The CDR3 extends over 11 amino acids. The CDR3 DNA is TGTGCCAGCTCGAGCGGGACCGAGCAGTACTTC. Its translation: CASSSGTEQYF.

The rearrangement uses TRBV7-9 and TRBJ2-3; D is unclear. V was pared by 4 bases and J by 3 bases, with 20 bases between. The CDR3 is 17 amino acids. Germline V gene sequence: CDR1 SEHNR, CDR2 FQNEAQ (reference sequence). The CDR3 DNA reads as TGTGCCAGCAGCTCCTCACGCGGTACATACTTTACAGATACGCAGTATTTT. This codes for CASSSSRGTYFTDTQYF. Full variable domain (missing parts from reference TRBV7-9 and TRBJ2-3): DTGVSQNPRHKITKRGQNVTFRCDPISEHNRLYWYRQTLGQGPEFLTYFQNEAQLEKSRLLSDRFSAERPKGSFSTLEIQRTEQGDSAMYLCASSSSRGTYFTDTQYFGPGTRLTVL.

This chain connects TRBV2 to TRBJ2-6; a weak D match, TRBD1 (6 bases). This CDR3 region has 16 residues. Germline CDR1 is SNHLY and CDR2 is FYNNEI. V was trimmed by 6 bases and J by 4 bases, leaving 16 bases between them. The CDR3 protein is CASSPLTGSGANVLTF. In DNA form, the CDR3 reads TGTGCCAGCAGCCCCCTTACAGGGTCCGGGGCCAACGTCCTGACTTTC.

The rearrangement links TRBV5-6 to TRBJ2-1, with D maybe TRBD2 (6 bases). Trimming shortened V by 1 base and J by 1 base, and 21 bases separated the two germline ends. This CDR3 region has 19 residues. CDR1 and CDR2 from the germline V gene are SGHDT and YYEEEE. Written as DNA, the CDR3 is TGTGCCAGCAGCTTGAATAAGGGCGGACTTAGCGGTTCCTACAATGAGCAGTTCTTC. Encoded protein: CASSLNKGGLSGSYNEQFF. The full variable domain, its missing parts supplied by reference TRBV5-6 and TRBJ2-1, is DAGVTQSPTHLIKTRGQQVTLRCSPKSGHDTVSWYQQALGQGPQFIFQYYEEEERQRGNFPDRFSGHQFPNYSSELNVNALLLGDSALYLCASSLNKGGLSGSYNEQFFGPGTRLTVL.

The chain joins TRBV5-6 to TRBJ2-7, with 8 bases aligning to TRBD1. V lost 4 bases and J lost 4; bases outside the gene matches: 7. Germline assignment: CDR1 SGHDT and CDR2 YYEEEE. This CDR3 region has 14 residues. The CDR3 sequence is CASSETGVPYEQYF. The CDR3 nucleotides read TGTGCCAGCAGCGAGACAGGGGTCCCTTACGAGCAGTACTTC. The variable domain in full, with the rest retrieved from reference TRBV5-6 and TRBJ2-7, is DAGVTQSPTHLIKTRGQQVTLRCSPKSGHDTVSWYQQALGQGPQFIFQYYEEEERQRGNFPDRFSGHQFPNYSSELNVNALLLGDSALYLCASSETGVPYEQYFGPGTRLTVT.